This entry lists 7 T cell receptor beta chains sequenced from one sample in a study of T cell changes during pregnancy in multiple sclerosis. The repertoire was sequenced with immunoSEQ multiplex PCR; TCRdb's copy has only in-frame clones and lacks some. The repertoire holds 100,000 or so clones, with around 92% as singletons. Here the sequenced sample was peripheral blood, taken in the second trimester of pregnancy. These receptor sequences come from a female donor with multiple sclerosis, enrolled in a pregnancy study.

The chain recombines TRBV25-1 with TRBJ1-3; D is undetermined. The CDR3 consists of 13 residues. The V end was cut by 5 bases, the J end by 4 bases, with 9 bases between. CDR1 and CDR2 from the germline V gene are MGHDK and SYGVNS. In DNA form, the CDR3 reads TGTGCCAGCAGTCTCAGGCCGGGAAACACCATATATTTT. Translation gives CASSLRPGNTIYF. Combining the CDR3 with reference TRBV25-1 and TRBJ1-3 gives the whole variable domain EADIYQTPRYLVIGTGKKITLECSQTMGHDKMYWYQQDPGMELHLIHYSYGVNSTEKGDLSSESTVSRIRTEHFPLTLESARPSHTSQYLCASSLRPGNTIYFGEGSWLTVV.

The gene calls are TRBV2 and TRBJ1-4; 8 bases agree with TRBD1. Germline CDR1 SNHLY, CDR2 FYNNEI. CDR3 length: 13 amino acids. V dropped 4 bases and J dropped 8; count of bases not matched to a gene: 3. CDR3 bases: TGTGCCAGCAGTGGGACAGGGTACGAAAAACTGTTTTTT. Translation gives CASSGTGYEKLFF.

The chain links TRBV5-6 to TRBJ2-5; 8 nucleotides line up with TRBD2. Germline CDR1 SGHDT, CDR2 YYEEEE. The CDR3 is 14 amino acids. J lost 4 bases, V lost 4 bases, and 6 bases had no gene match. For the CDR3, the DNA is TGTGCCAGCAGCCCCCAGGGACTAGGAGAGACCCAGTACTTC. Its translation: CASSPQGLGETQYF.

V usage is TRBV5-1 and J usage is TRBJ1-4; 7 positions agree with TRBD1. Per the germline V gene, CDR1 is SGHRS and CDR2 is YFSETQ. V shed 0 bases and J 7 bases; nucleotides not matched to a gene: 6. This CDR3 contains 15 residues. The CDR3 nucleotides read TGCGCCAGCAGCTTGGGAGGGGGCTCGGGTGAAAAACTGTTTTTT. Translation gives CASSLGGGSGEKLFF. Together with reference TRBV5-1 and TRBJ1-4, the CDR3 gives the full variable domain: KAGVTQTPRYLIKTRGQQVTLSCSPISGHRSVSWYQQTPGQGLQFLFEYFSETQRNKGNFPGRFSGRQFSNSRSEMNVSTLELGDSALYLCASSLGGGSGEKLFFGSGTQLSVL.

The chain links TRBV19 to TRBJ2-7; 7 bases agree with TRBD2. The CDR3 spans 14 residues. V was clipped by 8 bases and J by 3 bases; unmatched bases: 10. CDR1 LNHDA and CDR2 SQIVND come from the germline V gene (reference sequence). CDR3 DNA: TGTGCCAGTTCCCCGGGACTAAAACGCTACGAGCAGTACTTC. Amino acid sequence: CASSPGLKRYEQYF.

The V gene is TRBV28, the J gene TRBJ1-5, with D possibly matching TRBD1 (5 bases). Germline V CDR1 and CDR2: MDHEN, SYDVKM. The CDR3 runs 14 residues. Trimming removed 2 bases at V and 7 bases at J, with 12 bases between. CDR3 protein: CASSLDPSGQPQHF. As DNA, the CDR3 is TGTGCCAGCAGTTTAGACCCCTCAGGGCAGCCCCAGCATTTT.

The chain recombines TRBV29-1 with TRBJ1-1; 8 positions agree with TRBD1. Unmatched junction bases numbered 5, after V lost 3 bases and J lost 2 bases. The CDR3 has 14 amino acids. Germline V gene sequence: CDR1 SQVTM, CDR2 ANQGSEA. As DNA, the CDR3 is TGCAGCGTTGACCGGACAGGGAGAAACACTGAAGCTTTCTTT. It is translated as CSVDRTGRNTEAFF.